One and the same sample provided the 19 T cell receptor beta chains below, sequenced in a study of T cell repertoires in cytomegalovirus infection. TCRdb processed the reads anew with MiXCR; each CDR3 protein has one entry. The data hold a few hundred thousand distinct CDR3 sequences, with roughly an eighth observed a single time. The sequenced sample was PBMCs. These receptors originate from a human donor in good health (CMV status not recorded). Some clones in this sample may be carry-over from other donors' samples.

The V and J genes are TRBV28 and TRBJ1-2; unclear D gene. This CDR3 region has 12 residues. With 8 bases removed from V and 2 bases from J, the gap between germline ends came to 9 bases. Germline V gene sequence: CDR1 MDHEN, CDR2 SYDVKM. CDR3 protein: CASEKQNYGYTF. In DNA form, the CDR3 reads TGTGCCAGCGAAAAGCAAAACTATGGCTACACCTTC.

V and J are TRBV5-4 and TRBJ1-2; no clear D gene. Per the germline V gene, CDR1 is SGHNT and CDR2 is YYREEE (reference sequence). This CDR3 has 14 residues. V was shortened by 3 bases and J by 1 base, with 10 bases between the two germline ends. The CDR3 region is CASSSGRDNYGYTF. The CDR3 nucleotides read TGTGCCAGCAGCTCCGGACGGGATAACTATGGCTACACCTTC.

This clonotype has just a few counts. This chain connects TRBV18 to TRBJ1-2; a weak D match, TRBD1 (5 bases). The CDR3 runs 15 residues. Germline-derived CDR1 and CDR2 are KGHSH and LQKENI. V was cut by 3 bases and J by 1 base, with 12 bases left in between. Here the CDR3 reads CASSPAGTVNYGYTF. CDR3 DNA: TGTGCCAGCTCACCGGCCGGGACGGTTAACTATGGCTACACCTTC.

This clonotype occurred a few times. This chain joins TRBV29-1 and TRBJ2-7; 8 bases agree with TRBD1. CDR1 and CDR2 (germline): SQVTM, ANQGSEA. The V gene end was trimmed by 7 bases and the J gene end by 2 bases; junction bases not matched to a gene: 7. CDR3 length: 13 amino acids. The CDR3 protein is CSALQTGAYEQYF. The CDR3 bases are TGCAGCGCCCTTCAGACAGGGGCCTACGAGCAGTACTTC.

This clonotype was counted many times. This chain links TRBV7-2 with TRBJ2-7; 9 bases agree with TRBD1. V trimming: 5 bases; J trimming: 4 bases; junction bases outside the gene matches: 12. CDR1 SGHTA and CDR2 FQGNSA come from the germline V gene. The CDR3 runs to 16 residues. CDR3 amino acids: CASSKGGGTGTYEQYF. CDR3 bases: TGTGCCAGCAGCAAGGGTGGTGGGACAGGGACGTACGAGCAGTACTTC.

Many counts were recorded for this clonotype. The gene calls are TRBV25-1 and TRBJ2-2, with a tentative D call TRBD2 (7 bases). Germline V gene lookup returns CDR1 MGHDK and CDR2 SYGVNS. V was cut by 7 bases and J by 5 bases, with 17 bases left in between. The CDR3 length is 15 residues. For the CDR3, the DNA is TGTGCCAGCACCAAAGGGGGGGCAGGAACCGGGGAGCTGTTTTTT. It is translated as CASTKGGAGTGELFF.

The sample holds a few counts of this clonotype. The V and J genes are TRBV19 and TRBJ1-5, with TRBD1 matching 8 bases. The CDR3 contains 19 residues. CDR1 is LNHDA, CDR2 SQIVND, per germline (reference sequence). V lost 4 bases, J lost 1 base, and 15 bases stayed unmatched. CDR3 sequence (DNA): TGTGCCAGTAGTACGATCGGGACAGGACATATCGGGAGCAATCAGCCCCAGCATTTT. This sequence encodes CASSTIGTGHIGSNQPQHF.

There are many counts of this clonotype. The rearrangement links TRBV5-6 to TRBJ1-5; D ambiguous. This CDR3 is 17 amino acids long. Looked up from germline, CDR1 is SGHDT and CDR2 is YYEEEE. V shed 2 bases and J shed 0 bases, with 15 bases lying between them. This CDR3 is CASSFVGGRGSNQPQHF. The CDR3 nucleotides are TGTGCCAGCAGCTTCGTTGGCGGTCGGGGTAGCAATCAGCCCCAGCATTTT.

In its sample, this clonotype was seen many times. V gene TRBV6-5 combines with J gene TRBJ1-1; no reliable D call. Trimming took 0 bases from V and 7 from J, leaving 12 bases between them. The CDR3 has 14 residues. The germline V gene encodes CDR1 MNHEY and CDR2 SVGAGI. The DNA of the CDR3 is TGTGCCAGCAGTTACTCGGCAGGTTTGGGTGAAGCTTTCTTT. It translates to CASSYSAGLGEAFF.

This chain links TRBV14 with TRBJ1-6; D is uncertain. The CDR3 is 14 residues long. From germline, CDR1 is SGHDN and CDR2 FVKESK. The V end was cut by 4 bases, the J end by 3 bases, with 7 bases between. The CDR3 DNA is TGTGCCAGCAGCCCTCCTGACTATAATTCACCCCTCCACTTT. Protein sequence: CASSPPDYNSPLHF.

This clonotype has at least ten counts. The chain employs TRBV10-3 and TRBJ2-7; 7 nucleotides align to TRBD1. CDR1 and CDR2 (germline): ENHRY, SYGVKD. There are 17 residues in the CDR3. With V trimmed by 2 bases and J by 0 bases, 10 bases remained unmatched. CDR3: CAISEVVDRTTSYEQYF. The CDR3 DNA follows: TGTGCCATCAGTGAGGTGGTGGACAGGACAACCTCCTACGAGCAGTACTTC.

CDR3 nucleotide sequence: TGTGCCAGCAGCTTATTTGGAGGGGGCGGTTCTTCACCCCTCCACTTT. This gives the protein CASSLFGGGGSSPLHF. The rearrangement joins TRBV7-4 to TRBJ1-6, with 7 bases matching TRBD1. The CDR3 length is 16 residues. J lost 9 bases, V lost 2 bases, and 10 bases had no gene match. From germline, CDR1 is SGHVT and CDR2 SQSDAQ.

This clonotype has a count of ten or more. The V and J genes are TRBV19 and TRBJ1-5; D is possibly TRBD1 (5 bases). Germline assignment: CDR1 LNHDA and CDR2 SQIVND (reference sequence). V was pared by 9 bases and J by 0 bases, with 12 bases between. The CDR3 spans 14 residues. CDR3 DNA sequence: TGTGCCAGCAGCATTACAGGTAGCAATCAGCCCCAGCATTTT. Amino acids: CASSITGSNQPQHF.

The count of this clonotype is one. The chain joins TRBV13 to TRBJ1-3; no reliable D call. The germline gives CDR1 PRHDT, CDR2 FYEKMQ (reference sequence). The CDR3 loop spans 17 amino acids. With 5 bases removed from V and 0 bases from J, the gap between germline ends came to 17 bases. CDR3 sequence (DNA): TGTGCCAGCAGCGACCGTCTAGGCCGCCTCTCTGGAAACACCATATATTTT. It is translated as CASSDRLGRLSGNTIYF.

CDR3 DNA sequence: TGCAGTGCTAGCCGGGTTGTTGGGGTGGAATTCACTGAAGCTTTCTTT. This gives the protein CSASRVVGVEFTEAFF. V gene TRBV20-1 combines with J gene TRBJ1-1; D gene ambiguous. There are 16 residues in the CDR3. Trimming left V 3 bases short and J 4 bases short, with 21 bases between. From germline, CDR1 is DFQATT and CDR2 SNEGSKA (reference sequence).

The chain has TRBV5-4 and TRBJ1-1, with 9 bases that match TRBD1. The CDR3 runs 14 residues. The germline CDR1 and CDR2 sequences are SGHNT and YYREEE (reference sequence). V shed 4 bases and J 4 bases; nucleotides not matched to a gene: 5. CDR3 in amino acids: CASSRGQGRTEAFF. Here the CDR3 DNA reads TGTGCCAGCAGCCGGGGACAGGGTCGCACTGAAGCTTTCTTT.

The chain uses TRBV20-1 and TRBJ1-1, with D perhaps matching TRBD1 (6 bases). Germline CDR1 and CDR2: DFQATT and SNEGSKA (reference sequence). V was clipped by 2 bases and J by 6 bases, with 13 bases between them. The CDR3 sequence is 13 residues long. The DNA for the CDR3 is TGCAGTGCTAGAAGGGGGGGCAACCCTGAAGCTTTCTTT. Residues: CSARRGGNPEAFF.

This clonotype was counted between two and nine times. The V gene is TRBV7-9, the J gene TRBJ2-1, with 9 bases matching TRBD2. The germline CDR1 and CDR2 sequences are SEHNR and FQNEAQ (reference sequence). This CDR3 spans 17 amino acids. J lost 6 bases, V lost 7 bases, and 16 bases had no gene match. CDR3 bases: TGTGCCAGCACCTCCTTTAAGTTGAGCGGGAGGCGCAATGAGCAGTTCTTC. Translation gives CASTSFKLSGRRNEQFF.

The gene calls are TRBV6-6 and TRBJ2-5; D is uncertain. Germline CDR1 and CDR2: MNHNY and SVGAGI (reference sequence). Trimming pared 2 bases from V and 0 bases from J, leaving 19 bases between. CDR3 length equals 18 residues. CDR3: CASSYDEFRRGNQETQYF. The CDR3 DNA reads TGTGCCAGCAGTTACGACGAATTCCGACGCGGAAACCAAGAGACCCAGTACTTC.